The 11 T cell receptor beta chains below all came from one sample that was sequenced in a study of cytomegalovirus exposure and HLA in healthy donors. A multiplex PCR was run with 60 Vbeta primers and 13 Jbeta primers. Assay: immunoSEQ multiplex PCR; the TCRdb copy retains only in-frame clones and omits some. The sample has around 150,000 clones; about three quarters are singletons. Specimen: PBMCs. These receptors all stem from a woman younger than 45 in good health and CMV-seronegative.

The sample holds one count of this clone. This chain links TRBV18 with TRBJ1-4; 10 bases line up with TRBD1. The length of the CDR3 is 18 residues. With 3 bases clipped from V and 0 bases from J, the junction kept 7 bases outside the gene matches. Germline values: CDR1 KGHSH, CDR2 LQKENI. The CDR3 here is CASSPPIGQGATNEKLFF. In DNA form, the CDR3 reads TGTGCCAGCTCACCCCCCATCGGACAGGGGGCAACTAATGAAAAACTGTTTTTT.

This chain connects TRBV7-9 to TRBJ1-3; 7 bases are a match to TRBD1. The V gene end was trimmed by 5 bases and the J gene end by 4 bases; junction bases not matched to a gene: 11. The germline V gene has CDR1 SEHNR and CDR2 FQNEAQ (reference sequence). CDR3 length: 16 residues. The CDR3 spells CASSLGETGNGNTIYF. The CDR3 DNA follows: TGTGCCAGCAGCCTAGGAGAGACAGGGAACGGAAACACCATATATTTT.

The genes are TRBV7-2 and TRBJ2-7; 7 nucleotides agree with TRBD2. CDR1 is SGHTA, CDR2 FQGNSA, per germline. The CDR3 runs to 14 residues. V lost 0 bases to trimming and J lost 7 bases; unmatched junction nucleotides: 6. The CDR3 loop reads CASSLAGGSGEQYF. The CDR3 DNA follows: TGTGCCAGCAGCTTAGCGGGAGGGTCGGGAGAGCAGTACTTC.

V and J are TRBV5-6 and TRBJ1-5; D gene unclear. The CDR3 extends over 13 amino acids. Germline V CDR1 and CDR2: SGHDT, YYEEEE. V lost 4 bases, J lost 2 bases, and 7 bases lay in between. CDR3 in amino acids: CASSLLGNQPQHF. CDR3 DNA sequence: TGTGCCAGCAGCCTTCTCGGCAATCAGCCCCAGCATTTT.

This chain joins TRBV4-1 and TRBJ2-4; D remains unclear. Trimming removed 0 bases from V and 0 bases from J, with 9 bases in between. The CDR3 spans 16 residues. Germline V gene sequence: CDR1 MGHRA, CDR2 YSYEKL. CDR3 region: CASSQDVGVAKNIQYF. CDR3 coding DNA: TGCGCCAGCAGCCAAGATGTGGGCGTAGCCAAAAACATTCAGTACTTC.

The rearrangement joins TRBV28 to TRBJ1-3; no clear D gene. Trimming cost V 7 bases and J 7 bases, with 20 bases left between them. CDR3 size: 15 residues. CDR1 and CDR2 from the germline V gene are MDHEN and SYDVKM. DNA of the CDR3: TGTGCCAGCACCAATTTCCCGGACGGCGGGAACACCATATATTTT. Protein: CASTNFPDGGNTIYF.

The chain is built from TRBV6-1 and TRBJ1-2; D not certain. CDR3 length: 14 amino acids. V was trimmed by 6 bases and J by 4 bases, leaving 15 bases between them. The germline gives CDR1 MNHNS, CDR2 SASEGT. The CDR3 spells CASRAKQLIYGYTF. The CDR3 DNA follows: TGTGCCAGCAGGGCTAAACAGTTGATCTATGGCTACACCTTC.

V and J are TRBV5-1 and TRBJ1-6; D is perhaps TRBD1 (6 bases). V dropped 1 base and J dropped 10 bases, with 21 bases sitting between them. Germline CDR1 reads SGHRS; CDR2 reads YFSETQ. The CDR3 loop spans 17 amino acids. The CDR3 protein is CASSLTSIPQGTSPLHF. The CDR3 DNA is TGCGCCAGCAGCTTGACTAGTATTCCCCAGGGGACCTCACCCCTCCACTTT. Full variable domain (rest looked up from reference TRBV5-1 and TRBJ1-6): KAGVTQTPRYLIKTRGQQVTLSCSPISGHRSVSWYQQTPGQGLQFLFEYFSETQRNKGNFPGRFSGRQFSNSRSEMNVSTLELGDSALYLCASSLTSIPQGTSPLHFGNGTRLTVT.

The V and J genes are TRBV7-3 and TRBJ1-1; D gene unclear. This CDR3 comprises 18 residues. Germline loops: CDR1 SGHTA, CDR2 FQGTGA. Trimming took 5 bases from V and 2 from J, leaving 24 bases between them. CDR3: CASSHDLGGPRPNTEAFF. CDR3 coding DNA: TGTGCCAGCAGCCACGATCTGGGCGGGCCCAGGCCAAACACTGAAGCTTTCTTT.

The chain recombines TRBV5-1 with TRBJ2-5, with TRBD2 matching 13 bases. Unmatched junction bases numbered 2, after V lost 4 bases and J lost 2 bases. Germline-derived CDR1 and CDR2 are SGHRS and YFSETQ. The CDR3 length is 15 residues. CDR3 amino acids: CASSRTSGSQETQYF. CDR3 nucleotides: TGCGCCAGCAGCCGGACTAGCGGGAGTCAAGAGACCCAGTACTTC.

The J gene is TRBJ1-1, the V gene TRBV6-5, with D unclear. The V end was cut by 5 bases, the J end by 10 bases, with 11 bases between. The CDR3 contains 11 residues. CDR1 and CDR2 (germline): MNHEY, SVGAGI. CDR3 sequence (DNA): TGTGCCAGCAGTGGCGGGGTGAGAGCTTTCTTT. It translates to CASSGGVRAFF.